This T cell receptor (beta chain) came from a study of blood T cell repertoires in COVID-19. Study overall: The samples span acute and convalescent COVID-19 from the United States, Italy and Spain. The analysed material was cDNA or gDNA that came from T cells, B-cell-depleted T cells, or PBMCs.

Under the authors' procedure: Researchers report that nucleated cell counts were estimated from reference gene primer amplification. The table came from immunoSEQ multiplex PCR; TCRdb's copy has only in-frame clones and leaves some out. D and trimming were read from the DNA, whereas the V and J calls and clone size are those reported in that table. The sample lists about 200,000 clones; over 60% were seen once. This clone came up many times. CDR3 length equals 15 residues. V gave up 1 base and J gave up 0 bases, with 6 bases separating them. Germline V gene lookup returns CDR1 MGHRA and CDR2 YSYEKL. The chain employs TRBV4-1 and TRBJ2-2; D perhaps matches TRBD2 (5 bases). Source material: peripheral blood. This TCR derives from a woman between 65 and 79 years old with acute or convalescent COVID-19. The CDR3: CASSQGLTNTGELFF. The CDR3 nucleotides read TGCGCCAGCAGCCAAGGACTAACGAACACCGGGGAGCTGTTTTTT.